This is a list of T cell receptor beta chains from one sample in a study of cytomegalovirus exposure and HLA in healthy donors. Produced via immunoSEQ multiplex PCR; TCRdb's table is partial and in-frame only. The table includes more than 95,000 clones, approximately 76% detected once. The specimen sequenced was PBMCs. Source of these receptors: a man aged 45-60 years in good health and CMV-seropositive. Each CDR3 is given with its conserved first and last residue. Each record gives: clone size, J gene, D gene, V gene, CDR3 protein, CDR3 DNA. D genes are given only for firm matches. The size field is filled for only some rows; it gives once, few, many or a size class.

clone size: .
J gene: TRBJ2-3
D gene: .
V gene: TRBV7-2
CDR3 protein: CASSPGLWGTDTQYF
CDR3 DNA: TGTGCCAGCAGCCCGGGACTTTGGGGCACAGATACGCAGTATTTT

clone size: .
J gene: TRBJ2-3
D gene: TRBD1
V gene: TRBV4-1
CDR3 protein: CASSRSGTGGSGDTQYF
CDR3 DNA: TGCGCCAGCAGCCGTTCCGGGACAGGGGGAAGTGGAGATACGCAGTATTTT

clone size: .
J gene: TRBJ2-5
D gene: .
V gene: TRBV5-5
CDR3 protein: CASSFPRGETQYF
CDR3 DNA: TGTGCCAGCAGCTTCCCAAGGGGAGAGACCCAGTACTTC

clone size: .
J gene: TRBJ1-1
D gene: TRBD1
V gene: TRBV28
CDR3 protein: CASSSGTVKAFF
CDR3 DNA: TGTGCCAGCAGTTCAGGGACAGTAAAAGCTTTCTTT

clone size: .
J gene: TRBJ2-1
D gene: TRBD1
V gene: TRBV7-9
CDR3 protein: CASSFTGVDYNEQFF
CDR3 DNA: TGTGCCAGCAGCTTCACAGGGGTTGATTACAATGAGCAGTTCTTC

clone size: .
J gene: TRBJ1-1
D gene: .
V gene: TRBV27
CDR3 protein: CASSLFGTKEAFF
CDR3 DNA: TGTGCCAGCAGTTTATTTGGGACTAAGGAAGCTTTCTTT

clone size: .
J gene: TRBJ2-2
D gene: TRBD1
V gene: TRBV18
CDR3 protein: CASSHQGQTTGELFF
CDR3 DNA: TGTGCCAGCTCTCACCAGGGACAGACAACCGGGGAGCTGTTTTTT

clone size: few
J gene: TRBJ2-7
D gene: TRBD2
V gene: TRBV7-9
CDR3 protein: CASSLARTSGPYEQYF
CDR3 DNA: TGTGCCAGCAGCTTAGCGCGAACTAGCGGGCCCTACGAGCAGTACTTC

clone size: .
J gene: TRBJ1-1
D gene: .
V gene: TRBV15
CDR3 protein: CATSRQGGVTEAFF
CDR3 DNA: TGTGCCACCAGCAGACAGGGAGGGGTGACTGAAGCTTTCTTT

clone size: .
J gene: TRBJ2-5
D gene: .
V gene: TRBV5-6
CDR3 protein: CASSGGGGGETQYF
CDR3 DNA: TGTGCCAGCAGCGGGGGAGGGGGAGGAGAGACCCAGTACTTC